What follows are 9 T cell receptor beta chains derived from one specimen sequenced in a study of T cells after yellow fever vaccination. TCRdb re-called the 5' RACE reads through MiXCR, storing one row per CDR3 protein. The repertoire holds 200,000 to 250,000 distinct CDR3 sequences, with 6% to 7.5% as singletons. The starting material was CD4+ T cells sorted from PBMCs, obtained 15 days after the yellow fever booster vaccination. Source of these receptors: a man younger than 40 who received the YFV17D yellow fever vaccine.

In this sample, this clonotype turned up a few times. This sequence joins TRBV5-4 and TRBJ2-5; D is undetermined. The CDR3 runs 12 residues. The V gene's germline CDR1 is SGHNT and CDR2 YYREEE (reference sequence). With 3 bases removed from V and 3 bases from J, the gap between germline ends came to 6 bases. This CDR3 reads CASSSVKETQYF. As DNA, the CDR3 is TGTGCCAGCAGCTCGGTAAAAGAGACCCAGTACTTC.

This clonotype showed up just a few times. The CDR3 is CASSLKGLAGHQSSYNEQFF. As DNA, the CDR3 is TGTGCCAGCAGTTTGAAGGGACTAGCGGGCCACCAGAGCTCCTACAATGAGCAGTTCTTC. The V call is TRBV27, the J call TRBJ2-1; 12 bases are shared with TRBD2. The junction had 12 bases not matched to a gene; V was cut back by 3 bases and J by 0 bases. This CDR3 region has 20 residues. Germline V gene lookup returns CDR1 MNHEY and CDR2 SMNVEV (reference sequence).

Here the CDR3 reads CASSSPWKQAGRDEQFF. Here the CDR3 DNA reads TGTGCCAGCAGCTCCCCTTGGAAGCAGGCGGGGAGGGATGAGCAGTTCTTC. The genes are TRBV7-9 and TRBJ2-1; TRBD2 agrees at 7 bases. CDR3 length: 17 residues. The J segment lost 8 bases and the V segment lost 4 bases, leaving 17 bases of the junction unmatched. Germline V gene data show CDR1 as SEHNR and CDR2 as FQNEAQ (reference sequence). The whole variable domain, filled in from reference TRBV7-9 and TRBJ2-1, reads DTGVSQNPRHKITKRGQNVTFRCDPISEHNRLYWYRQTLGQGPEFLTYFQNEAQLEKSRLLSDRFSAERPKGSFSTLEIQRTEQGDSAMYLCASSSPWKQAGRDEQFFGPGTRLTVL.

This clonotype is a singleton in its sample. One end of the junction varies from germline; a read error may be responsible. This chain connects TRBV7-3 to TRBJ2-2, with 8 positions matching TRBD1. The CDR3 totals 15 residues. Germline V lookup: CDR1 SGHTA, CDR2 FQGTGA. The DNA of the CDR3 is TGTGCCAGCAGCCGGACAGGGCTTAACACCTGGGAGCTGTTTTTT. Translating gives CASSRTGLNTWELFF.

This clonotype has ten or more counts. V is TRBV3-1 and J is TRBJ1-3; D remains unclear. The CDR3 covers 13 residues. Per germline, CDR1 LGHDT and CDR2 YNNKEL (reference sequence). Trimming stripped 3 bases from V and 0 bases from J, with 3 bases between. This CDR3 reads CASSHGSGNTIYF. Written as DNA, the CDR3 is TGTGCCAGCAGCCACGGCTCTGGAAACACCATATATTTT.

CDR3 nucleotides: TGCAGCGGTGGATCCGGGACTAGCGGGAGGGGGTTCATTCAGTACTTC. Translation gives CSGGSGTSGRGFIQYF. The chain uses TRBV29-1 and TRBJ2-4, with 16 bases aligning to TRBD2. Trimming removed 7 bases from V and 9 bases from J; junction bases left unmatched: 12. This CDR3 spans 16 amino acids. CDR1 and CDR2 (germline): SQVTM, ANQGSEA.

This clonotype occurred many times. V gene TRBV7-2 combines with J gene TRBJ2-7; 9 bases match TRBD2. The CDR3 extends over 15 amino acids. After removal of 6 bases from V and 4 bases from J, the junction contained 10 bases not matched to a gene. Germline loops: CDR1 SGHTA, CDR2 FQGNSA. CDR3 protein: CASRAGLASLYEQYF. In nucleotides, the CDR3 is TGTGCCAGCAGAGCCGGACTAGCGAGTTTGTACGAGCAGTACTTC.

This clonotype occurred a few times. The chain recombines TRBV28 with TRBJ2-3, with 10 bases lining up with TRBD2. The CDR3 runs to 19 residues. With 3 bases clipped from V and 6 bases from J, the junction kept 18 bases outside the gene matches. Germline-derived CDR1 and CDR2 are MDHEN and SYDVKM. The CDR3, as DNA: TGTGCCAGCAGTTTCCCACTAGCGGGAACGAGTCCGCGGGCTGATACGCAGTATTTT. It codes for CASSFPLAGTSPRADTQYF.

The CDR3 bases are TGTGCCAGCAGCCCCTGGAGCGGGGCAGGGACAAAACTGTTTTTT. This codes for CASSPWSGAGTKLFF. The rearrangement uses TRBV7-2 and TRBJ1-4; D may be TRBD1 (5 bases). The CDR3 has 15 amino acids. V was trimmed by 5 bases and J by 10 bases, leaving 20 bases between them. CDR1 is SGHTA, CDR2 FQGNSA, per germline.